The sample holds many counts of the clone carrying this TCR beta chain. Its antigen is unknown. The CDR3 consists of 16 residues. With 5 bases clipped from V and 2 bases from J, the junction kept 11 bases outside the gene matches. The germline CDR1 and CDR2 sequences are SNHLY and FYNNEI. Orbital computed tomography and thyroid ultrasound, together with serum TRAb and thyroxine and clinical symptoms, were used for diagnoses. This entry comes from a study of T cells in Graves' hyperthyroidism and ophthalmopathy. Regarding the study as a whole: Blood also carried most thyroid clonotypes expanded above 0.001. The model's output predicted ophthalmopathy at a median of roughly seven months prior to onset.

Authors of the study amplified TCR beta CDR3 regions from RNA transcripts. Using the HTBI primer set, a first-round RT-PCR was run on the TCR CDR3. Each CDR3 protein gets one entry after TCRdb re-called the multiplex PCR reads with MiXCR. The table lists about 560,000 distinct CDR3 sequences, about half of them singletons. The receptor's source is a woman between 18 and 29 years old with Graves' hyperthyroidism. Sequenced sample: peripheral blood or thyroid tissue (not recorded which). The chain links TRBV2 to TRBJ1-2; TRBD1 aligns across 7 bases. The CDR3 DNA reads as TGTGCCAGCAGTCCCACCGACAGGGACCAGAACTATGGCTACACCTTC. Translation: CASSPTDRDQNYGYTF.